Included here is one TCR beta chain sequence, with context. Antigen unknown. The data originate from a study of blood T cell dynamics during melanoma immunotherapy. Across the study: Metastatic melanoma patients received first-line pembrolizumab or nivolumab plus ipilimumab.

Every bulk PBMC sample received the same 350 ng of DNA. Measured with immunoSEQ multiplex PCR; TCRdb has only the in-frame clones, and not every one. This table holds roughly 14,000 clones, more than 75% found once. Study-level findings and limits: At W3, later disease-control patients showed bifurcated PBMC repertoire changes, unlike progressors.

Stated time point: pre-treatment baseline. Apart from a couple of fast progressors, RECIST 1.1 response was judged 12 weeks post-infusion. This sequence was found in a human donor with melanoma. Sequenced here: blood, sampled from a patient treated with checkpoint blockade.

The CDR3 protein is CASSPAPSGGGEQFF. As DNA, the CDR3 is TGTGCCAGCAGCCCAGCCCCTAGCGGGGGTGGTGAGCAGTTCTTC. The chain couples TRBV7-6 to TRBJ2-1, with 10 positions matching TRBD2. J gave up 9 bases and V 5 bases, and 10 bases lay outside the gene matches. CDR1 is SGHVS and CDR2 is FNYEAQ in the germline V gene. The CDR3 loop spans 15 amino acids.